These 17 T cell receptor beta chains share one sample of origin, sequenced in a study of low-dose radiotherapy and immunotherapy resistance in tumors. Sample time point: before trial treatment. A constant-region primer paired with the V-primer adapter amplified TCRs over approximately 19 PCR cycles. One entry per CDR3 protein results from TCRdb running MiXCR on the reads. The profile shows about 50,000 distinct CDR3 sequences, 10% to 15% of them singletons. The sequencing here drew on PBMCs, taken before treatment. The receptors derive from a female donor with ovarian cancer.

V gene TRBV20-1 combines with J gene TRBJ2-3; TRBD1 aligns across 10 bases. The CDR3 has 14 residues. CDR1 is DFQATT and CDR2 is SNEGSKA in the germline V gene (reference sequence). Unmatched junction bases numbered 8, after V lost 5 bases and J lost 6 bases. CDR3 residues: CSAPGTGATDTQYF. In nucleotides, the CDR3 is TGCAGTGCTCCCGGGACAGGGGCAACGGATACGCAGTATTTT.

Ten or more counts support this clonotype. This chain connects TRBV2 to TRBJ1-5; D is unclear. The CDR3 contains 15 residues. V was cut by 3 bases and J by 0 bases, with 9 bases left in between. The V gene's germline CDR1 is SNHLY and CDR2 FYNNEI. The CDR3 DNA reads TGTGCCAGCAGTGAGGTCGGAGATAGCAATCAGCCCCAGCATTTT. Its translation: CASSEVGDSNQPQHF.

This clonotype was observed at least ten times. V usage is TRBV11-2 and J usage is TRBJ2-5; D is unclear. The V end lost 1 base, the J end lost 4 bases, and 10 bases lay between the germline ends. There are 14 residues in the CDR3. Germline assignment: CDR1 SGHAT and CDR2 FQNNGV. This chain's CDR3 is CASSLVGSRETQYF. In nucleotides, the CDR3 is TGTGCCAGCAGCTTAGTGGGTAGTAGAGAGACCCAGTACTTC.

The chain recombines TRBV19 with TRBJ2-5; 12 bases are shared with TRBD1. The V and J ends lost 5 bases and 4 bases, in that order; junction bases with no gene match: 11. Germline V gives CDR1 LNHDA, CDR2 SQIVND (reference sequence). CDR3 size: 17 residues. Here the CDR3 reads CASSPGTGGSHTETQYF. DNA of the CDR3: TGTGCCAGTAGTCCCGGGACAGGGGGCTCTCACACAGAGACCCAGTACTTC.

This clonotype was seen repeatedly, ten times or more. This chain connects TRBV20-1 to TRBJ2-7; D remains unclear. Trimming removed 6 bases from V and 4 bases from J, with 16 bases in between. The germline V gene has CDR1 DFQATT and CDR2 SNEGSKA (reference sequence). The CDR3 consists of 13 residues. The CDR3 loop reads CSAPARFTYEQYF. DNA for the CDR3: TGCAGTGCCCCCGCACGGTTCACGTACGAGCAGTACTTC.

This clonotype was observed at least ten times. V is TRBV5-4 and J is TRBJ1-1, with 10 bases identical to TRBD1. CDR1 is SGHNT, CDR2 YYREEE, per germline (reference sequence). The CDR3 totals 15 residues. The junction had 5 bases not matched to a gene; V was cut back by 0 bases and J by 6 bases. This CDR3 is CASSLGGQGKAEAFF. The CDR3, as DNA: TGTGCCAGCAGCTTGGGGGGACAGGGGAAGGCTGAAGCTTTCTTT.

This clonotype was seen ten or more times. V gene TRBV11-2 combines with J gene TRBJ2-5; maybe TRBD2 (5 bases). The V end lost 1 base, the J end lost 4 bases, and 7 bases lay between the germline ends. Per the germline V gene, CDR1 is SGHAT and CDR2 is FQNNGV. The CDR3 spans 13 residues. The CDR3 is CASSLGRGETQYF. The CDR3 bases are TGTGCCAGCAGCTTAGGCCGGGGAGAGACCCAGTACTTC. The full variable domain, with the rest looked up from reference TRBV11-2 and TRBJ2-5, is EAGVAQSPRYKIIEKRQSVAFWCNPISGHATLYWYQQILGQGPKLLIQFQNNGVVDDSQLPKDRFSAERLKGVDSTLKIQPAKLEDSAVYLCASSLGRGETQYFGPGTRLLVL.

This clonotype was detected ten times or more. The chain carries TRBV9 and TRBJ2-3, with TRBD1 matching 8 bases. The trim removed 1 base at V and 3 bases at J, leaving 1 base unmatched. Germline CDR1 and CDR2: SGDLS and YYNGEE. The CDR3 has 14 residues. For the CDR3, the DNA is TGTGCCAGCAGCGTAAGACAGGGGACAGATACGCAGTATTTT. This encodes CASSVRQGTDTQYF.

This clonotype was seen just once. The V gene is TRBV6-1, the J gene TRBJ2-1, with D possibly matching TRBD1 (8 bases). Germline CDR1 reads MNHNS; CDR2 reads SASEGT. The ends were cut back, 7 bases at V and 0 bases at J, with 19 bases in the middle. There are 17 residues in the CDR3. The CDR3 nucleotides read TGTGCCAGCATCCCTACAGGGGGGAGGGGCTCCTACAATGAGCAGTTCTTC. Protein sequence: CASIPTGGRGSYNEQFF.

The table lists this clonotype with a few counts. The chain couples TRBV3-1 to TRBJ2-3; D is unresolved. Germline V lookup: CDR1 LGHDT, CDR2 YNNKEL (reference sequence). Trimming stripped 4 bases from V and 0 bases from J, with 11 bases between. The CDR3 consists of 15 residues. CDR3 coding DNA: TGTGCCAGCAGCCCCCAAGCGTCAAGCACAGATACGCAGTATTTT. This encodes CASSPQASSTDTQYF.

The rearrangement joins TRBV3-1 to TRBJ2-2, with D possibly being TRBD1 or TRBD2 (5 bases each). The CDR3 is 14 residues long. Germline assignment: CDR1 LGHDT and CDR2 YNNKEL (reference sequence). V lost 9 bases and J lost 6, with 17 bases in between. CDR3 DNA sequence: TGTGCCAGTAGTGACATACAGGAGGCCGGGGAGCTGTTTTTT. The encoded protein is CASSDIQEAGELFF.

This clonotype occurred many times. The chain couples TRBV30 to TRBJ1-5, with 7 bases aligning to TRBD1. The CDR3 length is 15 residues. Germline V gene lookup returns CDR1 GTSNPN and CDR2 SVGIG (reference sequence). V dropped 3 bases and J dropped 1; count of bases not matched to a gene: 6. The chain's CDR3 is CAWREGAMSNQPQHF. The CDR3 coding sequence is TGTGCCTGGAGAGAGGGGGCGATGAGCAATCAGCCCCAGCATTTT. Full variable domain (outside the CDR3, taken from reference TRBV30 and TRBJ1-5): SQTIHQWPATLVQPVGSPLSLECTVEGTSNPNLYWYRQAAGRGLQLLFYSVGIGQISSEVPQNLSASRPQDRQFILSSKKLLLSDSGFYLCAWREGAMSNQPQHFGDGTRLSIL.

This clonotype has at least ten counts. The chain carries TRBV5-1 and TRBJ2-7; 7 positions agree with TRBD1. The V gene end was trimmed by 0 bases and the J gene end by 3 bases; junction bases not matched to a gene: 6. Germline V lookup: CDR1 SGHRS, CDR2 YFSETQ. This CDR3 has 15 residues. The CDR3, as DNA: TGCGCCAGCAGCTTGGGGGGTGACAGGGTCTACGAGCAGTACTTC. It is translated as CASSLGGDRVYEQYF.

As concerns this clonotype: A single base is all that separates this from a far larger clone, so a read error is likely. CDR3 sequence (DNA): TGTGCCAGCAGTTCGGACCTCTACGAGCAGTTCTTC. As protein: CASSSDLYEQFF. The chain couples TRBV6-5 to TRBJ2-1; D not certain. The CDR3 spans 12 residues. Germline V CDR1 and CDR2: MNHEY, SVGAGI. Between the trimmed V and J ends, which lost 4 bases and 10 bases, there was a span of 11 bases.

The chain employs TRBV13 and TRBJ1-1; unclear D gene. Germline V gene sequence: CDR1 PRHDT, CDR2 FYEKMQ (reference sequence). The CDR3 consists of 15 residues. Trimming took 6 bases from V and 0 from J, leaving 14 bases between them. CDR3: CASSPHWALNTEAFF. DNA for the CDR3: TGTGCCAGCAGTCCACACTGGGCGTTGAACACTGAAGCTTTCTTT.

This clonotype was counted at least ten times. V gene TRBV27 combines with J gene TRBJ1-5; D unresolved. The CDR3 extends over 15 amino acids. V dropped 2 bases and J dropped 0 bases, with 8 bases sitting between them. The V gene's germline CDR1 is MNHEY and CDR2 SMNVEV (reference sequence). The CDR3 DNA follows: TGTGCCAGCAGTTTAGAGGGTTCTAGCAATCAGCCCCAGCATTTT. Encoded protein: CASSLEGSSNQPQHF.

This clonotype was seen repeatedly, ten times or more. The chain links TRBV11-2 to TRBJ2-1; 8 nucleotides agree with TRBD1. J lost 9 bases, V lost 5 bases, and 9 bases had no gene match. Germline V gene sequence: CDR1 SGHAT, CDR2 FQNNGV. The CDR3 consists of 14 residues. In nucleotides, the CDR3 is TGTGCCAGCAGCCCCTGGACAGGGCCTTCTGAGCAGTTCTTC. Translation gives CASSPWTGPSEQFF. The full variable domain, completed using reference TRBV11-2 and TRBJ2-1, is EAGVAQSPRYKIIEKRQSVAFWCNPISGHATLYWYQQILGQGPKLLIQFQNNGVVDDSQLPKDRFSAERLKGVDSTLKIQPAKLEDSAVYLCASSPWTGPSEQFFGPGTRLTVL.